A single sample is the source of the 25 T cell receptor beta chains below, sequenced in a study of T-cell reconstitution after alpha-beta-depleted transplantation in children. The TCRbeta library was prepared with unique molecular identifiers. Each CDR3 protein gets one entry after TCRdb re-called the PCR reads with MiXCR. The sample yields about 610,000 distinct CDR3 sequences, under 12% seen once. Sequenced here: PBMCs from the stem cell graft donor, sampled from the stem cell graft. These receptors were obtained from a human donor who donated a stem cell graft to a child with acute myeloid leukemia.

The CDR3 is CASSWDSENTEAFF. In DNA form, the CDR3 reads TGTGCCAGCAGTTGGGACAGCGAGAACACTGAAGCTTTCTTT. The rearrangement links TRBV27 to TRBJ1-1; 7 nucleotides line up with TRBD1. The CDR3 extends over 14 amino acids. Germline CDR1 and CDR2: MNHEY and SMNVEV (reference sequence). The junction had 3 bases not matched to a gene; V was cut back by 4 bases and J by 1 base.

This clonotype was found a few times. The chain couples TRBV29-1 to TRBJ2-3; 13 nucleotides align to TRBD2. The germline CDR1 and CDR2 sequences are SQVTM and ANQGSEA. There are 17 residues in the CDR3. V shed 4 bases, J shed 3 bases, and the junction held 10 bases outside the gene matches. CDR3 in DNA: TGCAGCGTTGCCGCCGGGACTAGCGGGATAAGGACAGATACGCAGTATTTT. This encodes CSVAAGTSGIRTDTQYF.

This clonotype was counted between two and nine times. The gene calls are TRBV7-9 and TRBJ1-1, with a weak D call TRBD1 (5 bases). Per the germline V gene, CDR1 is SEHNR and CDR2 is FQNEAQ (reference sequence). The CDR3 has 15 amino acids. V shed 5 bases and J shed 2 bases, with 15 bases lying between them. The CDR3 reads CASSKPDSINTEAFF. The CDR3 DNA is TGTGCCAGCAGCAAACCCGACAGCATTAACACTGAAGCTTTCTTT. Variable domain in full (rest from reference TRBV7-9 and TRBJ1-1): DTGVSQNPRHKITKRGQNVTFRCDPISEHNRLYWYRQTLGQGPEFLTYFQNEAQLEKSRLLSDRFSAERPKGSFSTLEIQRTEQGDSAMYLCASSKPDSINTEAFFGQGTRLTVV.

This clonotype was seen repeatedly, ten times or more. The V and J genes are TRBV20-1 and TRBJ2-7, with 7 bases fitting TRBD2. Germline CDR1 and CDR2: DFQATT and SNEGSKA (reference sequence). There are 16 residues in the CDR3. Trimming removed 0 bases from V and 0 bases from J; junction bases left unmatched: 8. The CDR3 nucleotides read TGCAGTGCTAGAGATGTGACGGGAGGCTTCTCCTACGAGCAGTACTTC. This translates into CSARDVTGGFSYEQYF.

The chain uses TRBV12-3 or TRBV12-4 and TRBJ2-7; D is possibly TRBD2 (5 bases). V lost 5 bases to trimming and J lost 5 bases, with 16 bases between them. The CDR3 is 14 residues long. The CDR3 DNA is TGTGCCAGCAGTCCTGCATCGTCCGGGGACGAGCAGTACTTC. Amino acid sequence: CASSPASSGDEQYF.

This clonotype was counted a few times. This rearrangement joins TRBV3-1 to TRBJ2-1; 7 bases are shared with TRBD2. The germline V gene encodes CDR1 LGHDT and CDR2 YNNKEL (reference sequence). Trimming took 4 bases from V and 11 from J; bases not matched to a gene: 20. CDR3 length: 17 amino acids. The CDR3, as DNA: TGTGCCAGCAGCCCAAGATCTCGACTAGCTGGCCTGGTCCAGCAGTTCTTC. It specifies CASSPRSRLAGLVQQFF.

The chain carries TRBV7-2 and TRBJ1-5; D may be TRBD1 (6 bases). V was trimmed by 2 bases and J by 3 bases, leaving 14 bases between them. Germline CDR1 SGHTA, CDR2 FQGNSA. This CDR3 spans 16 amino acids. CDR3 sequence reads: CASSLRGGASNQPQHF. As DNA, the CDR3 is TGTGCCAGCAGCTTACGCGGGGGCGCGTCCAATCAGCCCCAGCATTTT.

The V gene is TRBV27, the J gene TRBJ2-7; 10 positions match TRBD1. Unmatched junction bases numbered 14, after V lost 3 bases and J lost 6 bases. The CDR3 runs 17 residues. The germline CDR1 and CDR2 sequences are MNHEY and SMNVEV (reference sequence). CDR3 residues: CASSLATGTGALGEQYF. In DNA form, the CDR3 reads TGTGCCAGCAGTTTGGCAACCGGGACAGGGGCCCTCGGCGAGCAGTACTTC.

The rearrangement joins TRBV3-1 to TRBJ2-1, with 15 bases aligning to TRBD2. The CDR3 contains 19 residues. Germline V gives CDR1 LGHDT, CDR2 YNNKEL (reference sequence). V lost 11 bases and J lost 5; bases outside the gene matches: 19. CDR3 sequence (DNA): TGTGCCTTCAGGTTGGGACTAGCGGGAGGATGGGGCGGGGACAATGAGCAGTTCTTC. Its translation is CAFRLGLAGGWGGDNEQFF.

In this sample, this clonotype turned up a few times. This chain joins TRBV7-2 and TRBJ2-7, with TRBD1 matching over 7 bases. This CDR3 has 12 amino acids. Germline V lookup: CDR1 SGHTA, CDR2 FQGNSA. Trimming at V came to 3 bases and at J to 6 bases, leaving 2 bases not matched to a gene. In DNA form, the CDR3 reads TGTGCCAGCAGCTTCCGACAGGGCGAGCAGTACTTC. Translated, it gives CASSFRQGEQYF.

This clonotype was recorded at least ten times. The chain couples TRBV7-2 to TRBJ2-5, with D unresolved. Germline lookup yields CDR1 SGHTA and CDR2 FQGNSA. V lost 0 bases and J lost 1, with 6 bases in between. The CDR3 is 14 amino acids. The CDR3 DNA sequence: TGTGCCAGCAGCTTAGCAGGACCCCAAGAGACCCAGTACTTC. It yields the protein CASSLAGPQETQYF.

This clonotype has at least ten counts. The chain has TRBV20-1 and TRBJ2-2; possible D gene TRBD2, 6 bases. Germline V lookup: CDR1 DFQATT, CDR2 SNEGSKA (reference sequence). V gave up 3 bases and J gave up 7 bases, with 12 bases separating them. This CDR3 is built from 13 residues. CDR3 region: CSASGSQVGELFF. The CDR3 region has the DNA TGCAGTGCTAGCGGGAGTCAGGTCGGGGAGCTGTTTTTT.

This clonotype was seen a few times. The chain links TRBV6-2 or TRBV6-3 to TRBJ2-3, with 13 positions matching TRBD2. Germline V gene lookup returns CDR1 MNHEY and CDR2 SVGEGT. There are 15 residues in the CDR3. Losses at the gene ends were 7 bases for V and 2 bases for J; bases not matched to a gene: 3. The chain's CDR3 is CASIGLAGATDTQYF. CDR3 sequence (DNA): TGTGCCAGCATCGGACTAGCGGGAGCCACAGATACGCAGTATTTT.

This clonotype has a count of ten or more. The gene calls are TRBV5-1 and TRBJ2-1, with 9 bases fitting TRBD2. The germline V gene encodes CDR1 SGHRS and CDR2 YFSETQ. Trimming cost V 0 bases and J 1 base; bases outside gene matches: 11. CDR3 size: 19 residues. The CDR3 spells CASSLGLGTLAGSYNEQFF. The CDR3 DNA is TGCGCCAGCAGCTTGGGACTGGGTACTCTAGCGGGATCCTACAATGAGCAGTTCTTC.

There are many counts of this clonotype. This chain joins TRBV12-3 or TRBV12-4 and TRBJ2-7; TRBD2 matches 7 bases. Losses at the gene ends were 6 bases for V and 4 bases for J; bases not matched to a gene: 6. The length of the CDR3 is 13 residues. As DNA, the CDR3 is TGTGCCAGCAGGTTTGGGGGGGGGTACGAGCAGTACTTC. Its protein product is CASRFGGGYEQYF.

The J gene is TRBJ2-7, the V gene TRBV27, with 11 bases matching TRBD1. This CDR3 is built from 14 residues. V was clipped by 6 bases and J by 3 bases; unmatched bases: 4. The germline V gene encodes CDR1 MNHEY and CDR2 SMNVEV (reference sequence). The CDR3 reads CASRKGTGGYEQYF. CDR3 coding DNA: TGTGCCAGCAGGAAGGGGACAGGGGGCTACGAGCAGTACTTC.

This clonotype was recorded many times. This chain connects TRBV28 to TRBJ2-7; maybe TRBD1 (7 bases). This CDR3 region has 14 residues. CDR1 is MDHEN and CDR2 is SYDVKM in the germline V gene. V shed 6 bases and J shed 4 bases, with 16 bases lying between them. CDR3 region: CASRLQGGSYEQYF. CDR3 DNA sequence: TGTGCCAGCAGACTCCAGGGGGGCTCGTACGAGCAGTACTTC.

This clonotype appeared many times. This chain links TRBV20-1 with TRBJ2-7; D perhaps matches TRBD2 (5 bases). V lost 3 bases and J lost 2, with 11 bases in between. The CDR3 contains 13 residues. Germline V lookup: CDR1 DFQATT, CDR2 SNEGSKA (reference sequence). DNA of the CDR3: TGCAGTGCTAGGGGTGGCGGGCCCTACGAGCAGTACTTC. Protein: CSARGGGPYEQYF.

The genes are TRBV29-1 and TRBJ2-7; TRBD2 might be the D (6 bases). Trimming took off 6 bases at V and 0 bases at J, with 12 bases between the two ends. The CDR3 extends over 13 amino acids. CDR1 SQVTM and CDR2 ANQGSEA come from the germline V gene. CDR3 in DNA: TGCAGCGTCACTAGCCGATTCTCCTACGAGCAGTACTTC. Protein product: CSVTSRFSYEQYF.

V usage is TRBV27 and J usage is TRBJ2-2; 13 positions agree with TRBD2. Unmatched junction bases numbered 13, after V lost 1 base and J lost 2 bases. This CDR3 spans 21 amino acids. Germline V gene sequence: CDR1 MNHEY, CDR2 SMNVEV (reference sequence). CDR3 in DNA: TGTGCCAGCAGTTTATATCCCTTACGGACTAGCGGGAGCGCCAACACCGGGGAGCTGTTTTTT. Residues: CASSLYPLRTSGSANTGELFF.

Note on this clonotype: A much larger clone lies one base from this, so it may be a read error. The chain links TRBV4-3 to TRBJ2-4, with 8 bases aligning to TRBD1. The CDR3 is 15 residues long. The germline CDR1 and CDR2 sequences are LGHNA and YSLEER. CDR3 sequence: CASSQADRAKNVQYF. The CDR3 nucleotides are TGCGCCAGCAGCCAAGCGGACAGGGCCAAAAACGTTCAGTACTTC.

This clonotype was detected only a few times. The CDR3 is CASSWSTGEQYF. The CDR3, as DNA: TGTGCCAGCAGTTGGAGTACTGGGGAGCAGTACTTC. This rearrangement joins TRBV6-2 or TRBV6-3 to TRBJ2-7, with unresolved D. CDR1 and CDR2 (germline): MNHEY, SVGEGT. Trimming removed 4 bases at V and 7 bases at J, with 11 bases between. This CDR3 has 12 residues.

The chain uses TRBV30 and TRBJ2-4; TRBD1 or TRBD2 may be the D gene (5 bases each). The CDR3 covers 13 residues. V was trimmed by 6 bases and J by 1 base, leaving 10 bases between them. CDR1 is GTSNPN and CDR2 is SVGIG in the germline V gene (reference sequence). In nucleotides, the CDR3 is TGTGCCTGCTATGAGGGGGCCAAAAACATTCAGTACTTC. Amino acid sequence: CACYEGAKNIQYF.

The chain links TRBV7-2 to TRBJ2-1, with 8 bases fitting TRBD1. This CDR3 spans 16 amino acids. CDR1 SGHTA and CDR2 FQGNSA come from the germline V gene. Trimming cost V 0 bases and J 6 bases; bases outside gene matches: 7. DNA for the CDR3: TGTGCCAGCAGCTTAGCGCGGACAGGGAATAGCAATGAGCAGTTCTTC. Its protein is CASSLARTGNSNEQFF.

This clonotype came up many times. The chain joins TRBV4-3 to TRBJ2-7; 12 positions agree with TRBD2. V dropped 2 bases and J dropped 3; count of bases not matched to a gene: 2. CDR1 is LGHNA and CDR2 is YSLEER in the germline V gene. This CDR3 comprises 15 residues. This CDR3 is CASSQRTSGNYEQYF. CDR3 coding DNA: TGCGCCAGCAGCCAACGGACTAGCGGGAACTACGAGCAGTACTTC.